This T cell receptor beta chain was retrieved from a study of early T cells in non-severe SARS-CoV-2 infection. Study summary: From unsorted whole blood, bulk RNA was sequenced, and the chains remained unpaired. Study-level findings and limits: Matches to VDJdb favored anti-spike CD8 responses and missed private and CD4 specificities.

The CDR3 totals 13 residues. The germline gives CDR1 SGHTS, CDR2 YDEGEE. Trimming took 5 bases from V and 3 from J, leaving 12 bases between them. Notes on this clonotype: Antigen: not known.

The library protocol tagged individual cDNA molecules with unique molecular identifiers. TCRdb ran MiXCR on the 5' RACE reads and lists one entry per CDR3 protein. The table lists about 60,000 distinct CDR3 sequences, 10% to 15% of them singletons. The clonotype originates from an adult who was a healthcare worker with PCR-confirmed SARS-CoV-2 infection or an uninfected control (not recorded which). The chain recombines TRBV5-8 with TRBJ2-7; D call uncertain. Sequenced sample: whole blood. CDR3 in amino acids: CASRGGGIYEQYF. The CDR3 DNA reads as TGTGCCAGCAGGGGCGGTGGCATCTACGAGCAGTACTTC.